This section outlines one T cell receptor beta chain sequence together with its context. The sample belongs to a study of cytomegalovirus exposure and HLA in healthy donors. PCR used 60 Vbeta primers and 13 Jbeta primers. This table comes from immunoSEQ multiplex PCR, and its TCRdb copy is limited to in-frame clones, with some not included. Of 100,000 to 150,000 clones in the sample, around four fifths were seen once. Germline CDR1 and CDR2: MNHNY and SVGAGI (reference sequence). CDR3 length equals 14 residues. V was cut by 7 bases and J by 3 bases, with 13 bases left in between. What was sequenced was PBMCs. The receptor's source is a young man in good health and CMV-seropositive. J is TRBJ1-5 and V is TRBV6-6; possible D gene TRBD1, 5 bases. CDR3 protein: CASKGGVVNQPQHF. In nucleotides, the CDR3 is TGTGCCAGCAAGGGAGGGGTGGTCAATCAGCCCCAGCATTTT.